Listed here are 20 T cell receptor beta chains from one sample, sequenced in a study of blood T cell repertoires in COVID-19. Sequencing used immunoSEQ multiplex PCR; TCRdb keeps in-frame clones, though not all of them. There are about 170,000 clones in the sample; approximately 84% occur only once, and 11% lies in the top ten. The sequenced sample was peripheral blood. These receptors were collected from a man between 70 and 80 years old with active or convalescent COVID-19.

This chain connects TRBV19 to TRBJ2-7; tentatively, D is TRBD2 (6 bases). The germline V and J ends were trimmed by 4 bases and 0 bases, with 13 bases remaining between them. The CDR3 is 15 amino acids. CDR1 and CDR2 from the germline V gene are LNHDA and SQIVND (reference sequence). The CDR3 region is CASSRRGTDSYEQYF. The CDR3 DNA sequence: TGTGCCAGTAGTAGACGCGGGACCGACTCCTACGAGCAGTACTTC.

The chain uses TRBV19 and TRBJ2-7, with D possibly TRBD1 on 8 matching bases. Germline V CDR1 and CDR2: LNHDA, SQIVND (reference sequence). V was shortened by 4 bases and J by 0 bases, with 13 bases between the two germline ends. This CDR3 is built from 15 residues. CDR3 amino acids: CASSNRGGPSYEQYF. In nucleotides, the CDR3 is TGTGCCAGTAGTAACAGGGGGGGGCCCTCCTACGAGCAGTACTTC.

This clone is a singleton in its sample. The rearrangement uses TRBV7-9 and TRBJ2-7; a possible D gene is TRBD1 (6 bases). The germline CDR1 and CDR2 sequences are SEHNR and FQNEAQ (reference sequence). CDR3 length equals 14 residues. V lost 0 bases to trimming and J lost 5 bases, with 11 bases between them. CDR3 amino acids: CASSLAGTRDEQYF. CDR3 in DNA: TGTGCCAGCAGCTTAGCCGGGACAAGGGACGAGCAGTACTTC.

The chain joins TRBV5-6 to TRBJ1-2; D uncertain. The CDR3 is made up of 14 amino acids. The germline V gene encodes CDR1 SGHDT and CDR2 YYEEEE. V was trimmed by 1 base and J by 0 bases, leaving 7 bases between them. As DNA, the CDR3 is TGTGCCAGCAGCTTGCCGGGTACTAACTATGGCTACACCTTC. This codes for CASSLPGTNYGYTF. The variable domain in full, completed from reference TRBV5-6 and TRBJ1-2, reads DAGVTQSPTHLIKTRGQQVTLRCSPKSGHDTVSWYQQALGQGPQFIFQYYEEEERQRGNFPDRFSGHQFPNYSSELNVNALLLGDSALYLCASSLPGTNYGYTFGSGTRLTVV.

The chain has TRBV10-3 and TRBJ1-2; tentative D call: TRBD1 (5 bases). Germline-derived CDR1 and CDR2 are ENHRY and SYGVKD. V gave up 6 bases and J gave up 4 bases, with 15 bases separating them. The CDR3 is 14 amino acids. Here the CDR3 DNA reads TGTGCCATCAGCCCGTCGGGGACTACCTATGGCTACACCTTC. This gives the protein CAISPSGTTYGYTF.

CDR3 coding DNA: TGTGCCAGCAGCCACCGGGTGCGGGAGGGCCCTCGGTCCTACGAGCAGTACTTC. Its protein is CASSHRVREGPRSYEQYF. This chain joins TRBV5-4 and TRBJ2-7; TRBD2 matches 9 bases. The germline V gene has CDR1 SGHNT and CDR2 YYREEE (reference sequence). CDR3 length: 18 amino acids. V lost 4 bases to trimming and J lost 1 base; unmatched junction nucleotides: 15.

The V gene is TRBV7-6, the J gene TRBJ2-3; perhaps TRBD1 as D (6 bases). This CDR3 is built from 16 residues. V gave up 5 bases and J gave up 5 bases, with 20 bases separating them. Germline CDR1 reads SGHVS; CDR2 reads FNYEAQ. The CDR3 protein is CASSEHRAPRRDTQYF. The CDR3, as DNA: TGTGCCAGCAGCGAACACAGGGCCCCCCGCAGAGATACGCAGTATTTT.

This sequence joins TRBV19 and TRBJ2-3; D perhaps matches TRBD2 (5 bases). The V and J ends lost 5 bases and 6 bases respectively, with 12 bases between them. The CDR3 contains 13 residues. Germline values: CDR1 LNHDA, CDR2 SQIVND (reference sequence). The CDR3, as DNA: TGTGCCAGTAGTTCCGGACTGCCGGATACGCAGTATTTT. Its translation is CASSSGLPDTQYF.

This clone was recorded only once. This chain joins TRBV6-1 and TRBJ2-5, with 12 nucleotides matching TRBD1. CDR3 length equals 15 residues. Germline trimming cut 3 bases from V and 4 bases from J; bases unmatched to any gene: 3. Germline V lookup: CDR1 MNHNS, CDR2 SASEGT. CDR3 region: CASSDGGQGAETQYF. The CDR3 bases are TGTGCCAGCAGTGACGGGGGACAGGGGGCAGAGACCCAGTACTTC.

The CDR3 bases are TGTGCCAGCTCACCATCTCCCAACAGGGGGGTTGGAAACACCATATATTTT. It yields the protein CASSPSPNRGVGNTIYF. The chain joins TRBV18 to TRBJ1-3, with 8 bases matching TRBD1. V lost 2 bases, J lost 3 bases, and 9 bases stayed unmatched. The CDR3 consists of 17 residues. Germline CDR1 reads KGHSH; CDR2 reads LQKENI.

Concerning this clone: The sample has other DNA sequences that encode this CDR3 too. The chain has TRBV6-6 and TRBJ1-5; D call uncertain. CDR3 length: 12 residues. Trimming took 6 bases from V and 5 from J, leaving 8 bases between them. CDR1 is MNHNY and CDR2 is SVGAGI in the germline V gene (reference sequence). The chain's CDR3 is CASSQRDQPQHF. The DNA of the CDR3 is TGTGCCAGCAGCCAGAGGGATCAGCCCCAGCATTTT.

The V gene is TRBV27, the J gene TRBJ2-7; 7 positions match TRBD2. Looked up from germline, CDR1 is MNHEY and CDR2 is SMNVEV (reference sequence). V lost 5 bases to trimming and J lost 2 bases; unmatched junction nucleotides: 9. The CDR3 totals 15 residues. The CDR3 protein is CASSPRAGVPYEQYF. CDR3 nucleotides: TGTGCCAGCAGTCCCCGCGCGGGGGTCCCCTACGAGCAGTACTTC.

This clone was observed a few times. The chain uses TRBV5-4 and TRBJ2-2; weak D call: TRBD1 (7 bases). V was cut by 2 bases and J by 2 bases, with 13 bases left in between. The CDR3 extends over 16 amino acids. Germline V gene sequence: CDR1 SGHNT, CDR2 YYREEE (reference sequence). CDR3 coding DNA: TGTGCCAGCAGCTTAAACAGGGGAGGAAACACCGGGGAGCTGTTTTTT. Its protein product is CASSLNRGGNTGELFF.

V gene TRBV11-2 combines with J gene TRBJ2-7, with 7 nucleotides matching TRBD2. This CDR3 spans 14 amino acids. Germline V lookup: CDR1 SGHAT, CDR2 FQNNGV. V was clipped by 3 bases and J by 2 bases; unmatched bases: 4. CDR3 bases: TGTGCCAGCAGCTTCGGCGGGAGAACCTACGAGCAGTACTTC. Protein sequence: CASSFGGRTYEQYF. The whole variable domain, remainder taken from reference TRBV11-2 and TRBJ2-7, is EAGVAQSPRYKIIEKRQSVAFWCNPISGHATLYWYQQILGQGPKLLIQFQNNGVVDDSQLPKDRFSAERLKGVDSTLKIQPAKLEDSAVYLCASSFGGRTYEQYFGPGTRLTVT.

This chain connects TRBV18 to TRBJ2-7; 8 bases match TRBD1. This CDR3 has 13 residues. The V segment lost 4 bases and the J segment 5 bases; nucleotides outside the gene matches: 4. The germline V gene encodes CDR1 KGHSH and CDR2 LQKENI. This chain's CDR3 is CASSQYRGDEQYF. CDR3 DNA: TGTGCCAGCTCACAGTACAGGGGGGACGAGCAGTACTTC.

V and J are TRBV28 and TRBJ2-7; D not certain. Deletions cut 4 bases from V and 12 bases from J, with 16 bases between. The CDR3 covers 12 residues. Germline V gene data show CDR1 as MDHEN and CDR2 as SYDVKM. The CDR3 spells CASSSGPPTPYF. The CDR3 region has the DNA TGTGCCAGCAGTTCTGGGCCTCCGACCCCGTACTTC.

The chain recombines TRBV5-5 with TRBJ2-5, with a possible D match to TRBD1 (5 bases). The V gene lost 0 bases and the J gene lost 5 bases, with 14 bases spanning the gap. This CDR3 has 15 residues. Looked up from germline, CDR1 is SGHKS and CDR2 is YYEKEE (reference sequence). The CDR3 bases are TGTGCCAGCAGCTTGGGGGGCACAAGTGGGGAGACCCAGTACTTC. Its protein product is CASSLGGTSGETQYF.

The J gene is TRBJ2-4, the V gene TRBV12-5; tentative D call: TRBD1 (5 bases). The CDR3 is 11 residues long. Per the germline V gene, CDR1 is LGHNT and CDR2 is FRNRAP. The V end lost 1 base, the J end lost 14 bases, and 9 bases lay between the germline ends. The DNA of the CDR3 is TGTGCTAGTGGTTTGGGTGACAGTGAGTACTTC. Translating gives CASGLGDSEYF. The full variable domain, rest sourced from reference TRBV12-5 and TRBJ2-4, is DARVTQTPRHKVTEMGQEVTMRCQPILGHNTVFWYRQTMMQGLELLAYFRNRAPLDDSGMPKDRFSAEMPDATLATLKIQPSEPRDSAVYFCASGLGDSEYFGAGTRLSVL.

V usage is TRBV7-2 and J usage is TRBJ1-3; 10 bases are a match to TRBD1. The CDR3 has 14 amino acids. Losses at the gene ends were 5 bases for V and 4 bases for J; bases not matched to a gene: 2. Germline CDR1 is SGHTA and CDR2 is FQGNSA. The CDR3 DNA follows: TGTGCCAGCAGCGACAGGGGGCGCGGAAACACCATATATTTT. Amino acid sequence: CASSDRGRGNTIYF.

The chain recombines TRBV9 with TRBJ1-2, with TRBD1 matching over 9 bases. CDR1 and CDR2 from the germline V gene are SGDLS and YYNGEE. Germline trimming cut 0 bases from V and 0 bases from J; bases unmatched to any gene: 0. The CDR3 runs 15 residues. The CDR3 sequence is CASSVGDRANYGYTF. As DNA, the CDR3 is TGTGCCAGCAGCGTAGGGGACAGGGCTAACTATGGCTACACCTTC.